This T cell receptor (beta chain) is from a study of T cells in Graves' hyperthyroidism and ophthalmopathy. This clonotype was found many times. Its specificity is not known. Hyperthyroidism in the patients, aged 18 to 65, was newly diagnosed and under 2 months in duration. Study-wide results and limits: Ophthalmopathy and stable hyperthyroidism were told apart by a 13 V-J model.

TCR beta CDR3 regions were amplified from RNA. HTBI primers were used for first-round RT-PCR of the TCR CDR3. TCRdb re-called the multiplex PCR reads through MiXCR, storing one row per CDR3 protein. This sample carries 90,000 to 120,000 distinct CDR3 sequences, approximately 16% of them seen once, and the ten largest clones take around 42%. Sequences were obtained from blood. This receptor was taken from a woman in her forties or fifties with Graves' hyperthyroidism.

CDR3 in amino acids: CASGDTGEVRYGYTF. CDR3 nucleotides: TGCGCCAGCGGGGATACAGGGGAAGTACGCTATGGCTACACCTTC. This chain uses TRBV10-2 with TRBJ1-2; 7 bases agree with TRBD1. The germline V gene has CDR1 WSHSY and CDR2 SAAADI. This CDR3 comprises 15 residues. V was pared by 8 bases and J by 4 bases, with 13 bases of the junction left unmatched.